A single sample gave rise to the 2 T cell receptor beta chains below, sequenced in a study of CD8 T cells in Susac syndrome. The RNA input was about 0.5 to 1 ug, and it was reverse transcribed with random hexamers. TCRdb processed the immunoSEQ multiplex PCR reads anew with MiXCR; each CDR3 protein has one entry. The sample has over 130,000 distinct CDR3 sequences, roughly 96% seen once; the top ten hold about 0.11%. Sequenced material: CD4+ T cells from PBMCs. These receptors originate from a human donor with multiple sclerosis.

The chain carries TRBV12-3 or TRBV12-4 and TRBJ2-3; 9 bases line up with TRBD1. The CDR3 contains 15 residues. Germline trimming cut 7 bases from V and 6 bases from J; bases unmatched to any gene: 11. CDR3 residues: CASMGTGRGRDTQYF. In DNA form, the CDR3 reads TGTGCCAGCATGGGGACAGGGAGAGGAAGGGATACGCAGTATTTT.

The chain employs TRBV7-2 and TRBJ1-2; the D is unclear. V lost 7 bases and J 1 base, leaving 10 bases between the germline ends. Germline values: CDR1 SGHTA, CDR2 FQGNSA. The CDR3 runs 13 residues. Here the CDR3 reads CASTWQLNYGYTF. CDR3 DNA sequence: TGTGCCAGCACCTGGCAGCTTAACTATGGCTACACCTTC.